This T cell receptor (beta chain) was observed in a study of CD8 T cell repertoires and HIV-1 epitope variants. The wider study: Epitopes were three Gag families plus Nef HW9 and YT9.

Study results and caveats: Most of the nine antigen-specific clonotypes appeared cross-reactive to autologous or escape variants.

Repertoires were generated with immunoSEQ multiplex PCR, while TCRdb's copy carries only in-frame clones and drops some. Of 4,700 or so clones in the sample, about two thirds were seen once. For this clone: Its antigen is as yet unknown.

The germline V and J ends were trimmed by 5 bases and 1 base, with 8 bases remaining between them. The CDR3 spans 13 residues. The germline V gene encodes CDR1 MDHEN and CDR2 SYDVKM. This chain uses TRBV28 with TRBJ2-5; D gene unclear. This sequence was found in a male donor with HIV. The material sequenced was cultured CD8+ T cells derived from PBMCs. This chain's CDR3 is CASSPDAQETQYF. CDR3 bases: TGTGCCAGCAGTCCGGACGCCCAAGAGACCCAGTACTTC.